Following are 5 T cell receptor beta chains from one sample sequenced in a study of identical twins. MiXCR was run by TCRdb on the 5' RACE reads, yielding one entry per CDR3 protein. The sample shows approximately 890,000 distinct CDR3 sequences, roughly an eighth of them seen only once. The same sample was also used in a study of yellow fever vaccine responses in identical twins.

The sample taken for sequencing was PBMCs. Receptor source: a woman between 18 and 29 years old in good health.

In its sample, this clonotype was seen a few times. The chain recombines TRBV20-1 with TRBJ2-7, with D possibly being TRBD2 (6 bases). Germline values: CDR1 DFQATT, CDR2 SNEGSKA (reference sequence). CDR3 size: 14 residues. Trimming stripped 1 base from V and 4 bases from J, with 14 bases between. The CDR3 reads CSARGAGSRYEQYF. The CDR3, as DNA: TGCAGTGCTAGAGGGGCCGGGAGCCGATACGAGCAGTACTTC.

This clonotype was detected a few times. The rearrangement joins TRBV11-2 to TRBJ2-3; no clear D gene. The CDR3 covers 12 residues. The V end lost 0 bases, the J end lost 11 bases, and 9 bases lay between the germline ends. The germline gives CDR1 SGHAT, CDR2 FQNNGV. CDR3 DNA sequence: TGTGCCAGCAGCTTAGATCTTGCCCAGCAGTATTTT. Translating gives CASSLDLAQQYF.

The chain joins TRBV13 to TRBJ2-6; TRBD2 matches 11 bases. Trimming removed 3 bases from V and 2 bases from J; junction bases left unmatched: 6. The CDR3 length is 18 residues. CDR1 and CDR2 from the germline V gene are PRHDT and FYEKMQ (reference sequence). The CDR3 coding sequence is TGTGCCAGCAGCTTCAGACTAGCGGGACCCACTGGGGCCAACGTCCTGACTTTC. Encoded protein: CASSFRLAGPTGANVLTF.

This clonotype occurred a few times. The rearrangement joins TRBV2 to TRBJ1-5; the D gene is possibly TRBD1 (5 bases). Between the trimmed V and J ends, which lost 5 bases and 0 bases, there was a span of 11 bases. Germline CDR1 reads SNHLY; CDR2 reads FYNNEI. The CDR3 runs to 15 residues. The CDR3 DNA reads TGTGCCAGCAGTCGCAGGGATTATAGCAATCAGCCCCAGCATTTT. It yields the protein CASSRRDYSNQPQHF.

This clonotype appeared a few times. This chain uses TRBV12-3 or TRBV12-4 with TRBJ2-2; D gene ambiguous. V was shortened by 5 bases and J by 3 bases, with 19 bases between the two germline ends. The CDR3 has 17 residues. DNA of the CDR3: TGTGCCAGCAGTCCCATCGGGTCGCGGCGGTACACCGGGGAGCTGTTTTTT. It is translated as CASSPIGSRRYTGELFF.